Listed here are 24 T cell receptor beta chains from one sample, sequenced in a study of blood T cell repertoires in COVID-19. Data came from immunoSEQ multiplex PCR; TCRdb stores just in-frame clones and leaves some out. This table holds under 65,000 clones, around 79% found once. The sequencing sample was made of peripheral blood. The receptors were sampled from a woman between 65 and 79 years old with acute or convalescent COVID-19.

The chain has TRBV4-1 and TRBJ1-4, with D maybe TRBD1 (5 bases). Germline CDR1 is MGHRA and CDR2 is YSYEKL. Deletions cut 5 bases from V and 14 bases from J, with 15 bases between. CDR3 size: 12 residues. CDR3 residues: CASSYLEGSLFF. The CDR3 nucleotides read TGCGCCAGCAGCTACTTGGAGGGGTCGCTGTTTTTT.

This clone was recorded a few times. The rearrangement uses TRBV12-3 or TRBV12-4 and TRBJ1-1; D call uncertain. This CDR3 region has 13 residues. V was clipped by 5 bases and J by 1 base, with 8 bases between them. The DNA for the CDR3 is TGTGCCAGCAGTCTCTCTTGGAACACTGAAGCTTTCTTT. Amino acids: CASSLSWNTEAFF.

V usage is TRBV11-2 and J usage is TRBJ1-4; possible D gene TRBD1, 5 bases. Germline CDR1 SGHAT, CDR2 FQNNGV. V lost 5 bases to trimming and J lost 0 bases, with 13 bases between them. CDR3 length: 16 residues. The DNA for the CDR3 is TGTGCCAGCAGCACAAGACAGTTTACAACTAATGAAAAACTGTTTTTT. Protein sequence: CASSTRQFTTNEKLFF.

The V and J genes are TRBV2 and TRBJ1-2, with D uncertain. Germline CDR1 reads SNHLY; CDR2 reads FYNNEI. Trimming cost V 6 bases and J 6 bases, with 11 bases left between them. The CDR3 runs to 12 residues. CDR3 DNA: TGTGCCAGCAGGTCGGGAGTGAATGGCTACACCTTC. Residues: CASRSGVNGYTF.

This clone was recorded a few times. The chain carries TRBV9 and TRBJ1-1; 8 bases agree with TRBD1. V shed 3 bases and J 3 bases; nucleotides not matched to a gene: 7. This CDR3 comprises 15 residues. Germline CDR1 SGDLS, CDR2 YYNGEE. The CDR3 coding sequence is TGTGCCAGCAGCGGGGAGACAGGGGTGGACACTGAAGCTTTCTTT. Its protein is CASSGETGVDTEAFF.

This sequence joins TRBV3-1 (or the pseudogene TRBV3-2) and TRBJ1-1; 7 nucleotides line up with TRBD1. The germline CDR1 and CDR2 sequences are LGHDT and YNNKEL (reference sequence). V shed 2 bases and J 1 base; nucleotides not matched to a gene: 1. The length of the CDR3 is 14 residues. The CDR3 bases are TGTGCCAGCAGCCAATCAGGGGGGAACACTGAAGCTTTCTTT. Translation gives CASSQSGGNTEAFF.

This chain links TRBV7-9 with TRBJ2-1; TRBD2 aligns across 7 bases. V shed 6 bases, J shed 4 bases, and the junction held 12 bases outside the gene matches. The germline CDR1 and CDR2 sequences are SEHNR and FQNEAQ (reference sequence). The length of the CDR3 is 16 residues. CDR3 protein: CASSSPSLRGYNEQFF. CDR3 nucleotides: TGTGCCAGCAGTTCCCCCTCATTGCGGGGGTACAATGAGCAGTTCTTC.

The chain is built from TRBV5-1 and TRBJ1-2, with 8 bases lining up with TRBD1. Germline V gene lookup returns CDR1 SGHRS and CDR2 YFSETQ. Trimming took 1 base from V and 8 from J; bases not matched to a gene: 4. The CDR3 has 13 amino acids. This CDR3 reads CASSLLQGEGYTF. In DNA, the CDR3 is TGCGCCAGCAGCTTGCTACAGGGGGAGGGCTACACCTTC.

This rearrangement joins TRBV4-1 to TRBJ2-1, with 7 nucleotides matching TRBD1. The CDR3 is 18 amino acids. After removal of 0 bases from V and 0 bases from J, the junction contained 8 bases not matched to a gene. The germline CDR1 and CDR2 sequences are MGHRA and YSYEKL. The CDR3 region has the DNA TGCGCCAGCAGCCAAGAAGCCGACAGGGCGAGCTCCTACAATGAGCAGTTCTTC. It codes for CASSQEADRASSYNEQFF.

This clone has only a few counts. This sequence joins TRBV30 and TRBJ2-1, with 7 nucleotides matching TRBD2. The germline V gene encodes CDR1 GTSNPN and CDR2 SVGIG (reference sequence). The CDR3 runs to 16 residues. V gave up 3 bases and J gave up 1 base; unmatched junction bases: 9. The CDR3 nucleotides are TGTGCCTGGAGGGTGTCGGGCGGGGGATCCTACAATGAGCAGTTCTTC. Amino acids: CAWRVSGGGSYNEQFF. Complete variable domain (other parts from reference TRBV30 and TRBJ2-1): SQTIHQWPATLVQPVGSPLSLECTVEGTSNPNLYWYRQAAGRGLQLLFYSVGIGQISSEVPQNLSASRPQDRQFILSSKKLLLSDSGFYLCAWRVSGGGSYNEQFFGPGTRLTVL.

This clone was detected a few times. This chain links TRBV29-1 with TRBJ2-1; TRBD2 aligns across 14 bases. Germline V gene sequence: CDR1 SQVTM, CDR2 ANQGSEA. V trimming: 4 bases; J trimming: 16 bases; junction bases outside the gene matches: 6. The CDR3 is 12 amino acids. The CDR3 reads CSVGTSGGLNFF. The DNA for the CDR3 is TGCAGCGTTGGGACTAGCGGGGGGCTCAACTTCTTC.

The CDR3: CASSRENTIYF. DNA for the CDR3: TGTGCCAGCTCCAGGGAAAACACCATATATTTT. The chain recombines TRBV18 with TRBJ1-3; a weak D match, TRBD1 (5 bases). CDR3 length: 11 residues. Germline V gene data show CDR1 as KGHSH and CDR2 as LQKENI. V lost 6 bases, J lost 6 bases, and 6 bases lay in between.

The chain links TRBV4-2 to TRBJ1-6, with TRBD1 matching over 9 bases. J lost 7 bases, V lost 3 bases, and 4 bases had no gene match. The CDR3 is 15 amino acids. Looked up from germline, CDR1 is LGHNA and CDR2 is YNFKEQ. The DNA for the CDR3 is TGTGCCAGCAGCCACGGGACAGGGCGGAATTCACCCCTCCACTTT. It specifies CASSHGTGRNSPLHF.

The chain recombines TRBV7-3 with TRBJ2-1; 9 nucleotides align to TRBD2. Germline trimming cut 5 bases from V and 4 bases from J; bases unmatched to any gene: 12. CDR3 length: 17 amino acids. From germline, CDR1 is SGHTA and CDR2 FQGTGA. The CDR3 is CASSLLLGSGGYNEQFF. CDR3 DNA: TGTGCCAGCAGCCTTTTACTGGGTAGCGGGGGTTACAATGAGCAGTTCTTC.

For the CDR3, the DNA is TGCAGTGCTAGTTCAATAGCGGGGGGACGAGAAGAGACCCAGTACTTC. It translates to CSASSIAGGREETQYF. The chain joins TRBV20-1 to TRBJ2-5; TRBD2 matches at 10 bases. In germline, CDR1 is DFQATT, CDR2 SNEGSKA (reference sequence). With V trimmed by 3 bases and J by 3 bases, 10 bases remained unmatched. The CDR3 runs 16 residues.

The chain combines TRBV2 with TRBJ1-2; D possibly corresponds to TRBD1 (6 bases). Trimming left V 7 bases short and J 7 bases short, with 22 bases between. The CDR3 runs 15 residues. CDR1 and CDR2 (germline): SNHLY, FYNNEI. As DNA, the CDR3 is TGTGCCAGCAATAGGGGGTCTCCAAAAGGGGGTGGCTACACCTTC. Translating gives CASNRGSPKGGGYTF.

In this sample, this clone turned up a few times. The CDR3, as DNA: TGCGCCAGCAGTGACAGGGGGAGCACCGGGGAGCTGTTTTTT. Translated, it gives CASSDRGSTGELFF. The chain couples TRBV10-1 to TRBJ2-2, with TRBD1 matching 7 bases. CDR1 and CDR2 (germline): WNHNN, SYGVQD (reference sequence). Trimming took 3 bases from V and 4 from J; bases not matched to a gene: 2. This CDR3 spans 14 amino acids.

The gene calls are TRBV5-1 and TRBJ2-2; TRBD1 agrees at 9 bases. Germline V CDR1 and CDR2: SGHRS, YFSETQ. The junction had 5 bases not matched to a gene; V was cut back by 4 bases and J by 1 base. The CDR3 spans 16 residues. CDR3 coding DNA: TGCGCCAGCAGCCCATGGACAGGGGAGAACACCGGGGAGCTGTTTTTT. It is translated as CASSPWTGENTGELFF.

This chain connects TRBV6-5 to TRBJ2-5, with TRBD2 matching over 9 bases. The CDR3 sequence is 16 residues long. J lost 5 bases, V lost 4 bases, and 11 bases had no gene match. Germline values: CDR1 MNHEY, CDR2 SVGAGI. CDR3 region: CASSWLAGSLAETQYF. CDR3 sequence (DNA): TGTGCCAGCAGTTGGCTAGCGGGGTCGTTAGCGGAGACCCAGTACTTC.

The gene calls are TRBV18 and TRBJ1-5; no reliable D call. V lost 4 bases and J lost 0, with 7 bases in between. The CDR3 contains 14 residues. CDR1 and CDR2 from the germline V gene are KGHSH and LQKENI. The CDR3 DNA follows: TGTGCCAGCTCACTAGCCCTTAGCAATCAGCCCCAGCATTTT. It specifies CASSLALSNQPQHF. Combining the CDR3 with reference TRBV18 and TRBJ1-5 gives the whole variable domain NAGVMQNPRHLVRRRGQEARLRCSPMKGHSHVYWYRQLPEEGLKFMVYLQKENIIDESGMPKERFSAEFPKEGPSILRIQQVVRGDSAAYFCASSLALSNQPQHFGDGTRLSIL.

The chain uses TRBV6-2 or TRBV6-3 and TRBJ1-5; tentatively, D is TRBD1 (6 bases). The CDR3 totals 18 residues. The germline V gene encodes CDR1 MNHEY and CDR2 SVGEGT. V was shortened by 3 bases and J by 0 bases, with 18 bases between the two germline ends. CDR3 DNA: TGTGCCAGCAGTTATGATCCCAGATCGGGACATAGCAATCAGCCCCAGCATTTT. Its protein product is CASSYDPRSGHSNQPQHF.

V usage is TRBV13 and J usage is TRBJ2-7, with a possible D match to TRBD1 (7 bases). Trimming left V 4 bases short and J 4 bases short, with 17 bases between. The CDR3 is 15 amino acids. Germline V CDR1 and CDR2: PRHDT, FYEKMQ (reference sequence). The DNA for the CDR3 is TGTGCCAGCAGCTATACCCAGGGGGGATCGTACGAGCAGTACTTC. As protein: CASSYTQGGSYEQYF.

The DNA of the CDR3 is TGTGCCACCAGTGATTTGCAAAGTTTCGGGGGCTACACCTTC. Its translation: CATSDLQSFGGYTF. The chain joins TRBV24-1 to TRBJ1-2; D call uncertain. Trimming removed 0 bases from V and 8 bases from J, with 12 bases in between. This CDR3 has 14 amino acids. Germline-derived CDR1 and CDR2 are KGHDR and SFDVKD.

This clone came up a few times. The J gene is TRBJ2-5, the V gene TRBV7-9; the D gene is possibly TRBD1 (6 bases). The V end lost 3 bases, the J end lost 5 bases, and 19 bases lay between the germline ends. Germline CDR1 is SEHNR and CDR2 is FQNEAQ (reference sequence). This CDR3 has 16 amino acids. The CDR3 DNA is TGTGCCAGCAGCTTGGTGATAGGGGGTCTTAGGGAGACCCAGTACTTC. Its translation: CASSLVIGGLRETQYF.